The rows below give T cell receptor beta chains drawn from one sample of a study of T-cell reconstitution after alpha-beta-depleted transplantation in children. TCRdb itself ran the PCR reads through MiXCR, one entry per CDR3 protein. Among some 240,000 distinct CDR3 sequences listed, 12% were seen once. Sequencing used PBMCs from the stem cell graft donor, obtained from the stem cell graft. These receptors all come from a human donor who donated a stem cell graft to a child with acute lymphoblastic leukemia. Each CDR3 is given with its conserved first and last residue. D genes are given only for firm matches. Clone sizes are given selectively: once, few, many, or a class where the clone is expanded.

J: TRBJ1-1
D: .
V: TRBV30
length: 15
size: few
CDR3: CASRGGLSMNTEAFF
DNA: TGTGCCTCTCGGGGGGGCCTGTCCATGAACACTGAAGCTTTCTTT

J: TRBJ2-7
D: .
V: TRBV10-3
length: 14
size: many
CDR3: CATEVTGRPYEQYF
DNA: TGTGCCACGGAGGTAACGGGGCGCCCCTACGAGCAGTACTTC

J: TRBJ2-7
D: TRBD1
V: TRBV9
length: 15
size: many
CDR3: CASSRTGTGAYEQYF
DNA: TGTGCCAGCAGCAGAACCGGGACAGGAGCCTACGAGCAGTACTTC

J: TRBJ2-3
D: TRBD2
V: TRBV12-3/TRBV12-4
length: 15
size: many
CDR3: CASRWTSGLTDTQYF
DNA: TGTGCCAGCAGGTGGACTAGCGGCCTCACAGATACGCAGTATTTT

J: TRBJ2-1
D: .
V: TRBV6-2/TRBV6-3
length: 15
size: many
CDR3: CASSYFGGTNNEQFF
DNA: TGTGCCAGCAGTTACTTTGGGGGAACTAACAATGAGCAGTTCTTC

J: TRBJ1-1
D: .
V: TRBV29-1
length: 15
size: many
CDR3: CSVDPEDRRNTEAFF
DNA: TGCAGCGTTGACCCCGAAGACAGGCGGAACACTGAAGCTTTCTTT

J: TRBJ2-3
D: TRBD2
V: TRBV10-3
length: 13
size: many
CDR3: CAIQGAGGGEQYF
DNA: TGTGCCATCCAGGGAGCGGGAGGTGGAGAACAGTATTTT

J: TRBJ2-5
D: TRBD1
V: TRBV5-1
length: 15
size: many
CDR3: CASSGTDRGIETQYF
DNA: TGCGCCAGCAGCGGAACCGACAGGGGAATTGAGACCCAGTACTTC

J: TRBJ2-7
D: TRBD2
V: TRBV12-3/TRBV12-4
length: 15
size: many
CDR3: CASSLSGRGNNEQYF
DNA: TGTGCCAGCAGCCTTAGCGGGAGGGGTAACAACGAGCAGTACTTC

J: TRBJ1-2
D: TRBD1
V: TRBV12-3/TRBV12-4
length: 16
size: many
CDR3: CASSLWAGGYDYGYTF
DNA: TGTGCCAGCAGTTTATGGGCAGGGGGTTACGACTATGGCTACACCTTC

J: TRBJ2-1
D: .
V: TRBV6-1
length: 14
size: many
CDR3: CASSGLADYNEQFF
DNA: TGTGCCAGCAGTGGCTTAGCGGACTACAATGAGCAGTTCTTC

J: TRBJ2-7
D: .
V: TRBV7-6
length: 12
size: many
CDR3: CASSRTADEQYF
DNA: TGTGCCAGCAGCCGTACAGCGGACGAGCAGTACTTC

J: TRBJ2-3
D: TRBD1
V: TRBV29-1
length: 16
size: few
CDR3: CSVETIDREVGDTQYF
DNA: TGCAGCGTTGAAACCATCGACAGGGAAGTTGGAGATACGCAGTATTTT

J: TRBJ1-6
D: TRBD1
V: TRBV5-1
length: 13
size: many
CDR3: CASRGQGDSPLHF
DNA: TGCGCCAGCCGGGGACAGGGTGATTCACCCCTCCACTTT

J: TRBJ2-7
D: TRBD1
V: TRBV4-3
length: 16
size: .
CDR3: CASSQDQTGERGEQYF
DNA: TGCGCCAGCAGCCAAGATCAGACAGGGGAGAGAGGCGAGCAGTACTTC

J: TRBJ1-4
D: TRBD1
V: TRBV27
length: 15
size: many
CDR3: CASSFEGGPNEKLFF
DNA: TGTGCCAGCAGTTTTGAAGGGGGCCCCAATGAAAAACTGTTTTTT

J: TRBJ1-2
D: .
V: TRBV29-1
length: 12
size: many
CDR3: CSVDGRSEGYTF
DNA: TGCAGCGTTGACGGAAGGAGTGAGGGCTACACCTTC

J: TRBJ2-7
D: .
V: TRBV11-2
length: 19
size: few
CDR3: CASSLVSGVGPRFAYEQYF
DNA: TGTGCCAGCAGCTTAGTATCGGGGGTGGGACCAAGGTTCGCCTACGAGCAGTACTTC

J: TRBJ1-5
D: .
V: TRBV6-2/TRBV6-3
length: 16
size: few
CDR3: CASSYSRRTTNQPQHF
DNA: TGTGCCAGCAGTTACTCCCGGCGGACAACCAATCAGCCCCAGCATTTT

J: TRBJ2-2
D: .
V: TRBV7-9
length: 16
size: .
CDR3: CASSLQGGSYTGELFF
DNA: TGTGCCAGCAGCTTGCAGGGGGGGAGCTACACCGGGGAGCTGTTTTTT

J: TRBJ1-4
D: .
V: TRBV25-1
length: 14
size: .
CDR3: CASSGCWISEKLFF
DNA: TGTGCCAGCAGTGGTTGTTGGATAAGTGAAAAACTGTTTTTT

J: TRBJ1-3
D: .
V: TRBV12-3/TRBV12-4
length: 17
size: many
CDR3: CASTPGAPILSGNTIYF
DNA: TGTGCCAGCACCCCTGGAGCACCAATTCTTTCTGGAAACACCATATATTTT

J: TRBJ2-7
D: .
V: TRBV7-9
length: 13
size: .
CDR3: CASSRPGTYEQYF
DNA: TGTGCCAGCAGCCGGCCAGGAACCTACGAGCAGTACTTC

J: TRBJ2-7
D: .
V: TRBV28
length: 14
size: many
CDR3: CASRSTGTGDEQYF
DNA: TGTGCCAGCAGAAGCACAGGAACTGGGGACGAGCAGTACTTC

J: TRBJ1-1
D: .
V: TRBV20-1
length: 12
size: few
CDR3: CSARGLYTEAFF
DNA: TGCAGTGCTAGAGGACTTTACACTGAAGCTTTCTTT

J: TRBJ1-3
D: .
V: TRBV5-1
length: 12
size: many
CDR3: CASSEAGNTIYF
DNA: TGCGCCAGCAGTGAGGCCGGAAACACCATATATTTT

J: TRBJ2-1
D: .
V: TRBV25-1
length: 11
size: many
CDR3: CASSPASEQFF
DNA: TGTGCCAGCAGTCCTGCCAGTGAGCAGTTCTTC

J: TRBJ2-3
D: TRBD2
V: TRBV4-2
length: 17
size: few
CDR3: CASSQPGLAGGPDTQYF
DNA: TGTGCCAGCAGCCAACCGGGACTAGCGGGAGGGCCAGATACGCAGTATTTT

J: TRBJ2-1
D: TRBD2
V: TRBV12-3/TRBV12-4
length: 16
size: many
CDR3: CASSWGPSGGTNEQFF
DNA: TGTGCCAGCAGTTGGGGGCCGTCGGGGGGGACCAATGAGCAGTTCTTC

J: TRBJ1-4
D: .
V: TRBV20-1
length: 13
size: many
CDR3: CSATSRGNEKLFF
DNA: TGCAGTGCTACGAGCAGGGGAAACGAAAAACTGTTTTTT

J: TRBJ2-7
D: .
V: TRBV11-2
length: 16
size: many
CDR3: CASSSRGRPTGYEQYF
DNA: TGTGCCAGCAGCTCACGGGGGAGACCCACGGGGTACGAGCAGTACTTC

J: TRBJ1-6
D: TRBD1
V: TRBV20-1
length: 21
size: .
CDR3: CSARDLRSRGGQFLSHSPLHF
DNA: TGCAGTGCTAGAGATCTGCGTTCCCGGGGGGGACAGTTTTTATCCCATTCACCCCTCCACTTT